This T cell receptor beta chain was sequenced for a study of T cells expressing NK-cell markers. Study at large: HCMV seropositivity characterized most of the eight sequenced donors, and seronegativity one. Study-level findings and limits: A few donors' CD3+CD56-NKG2C+ cells were dominated by the same clonotypes.

The CDR3 is 14 amino acids. The germline gives CDR1 SGHKS, CDR2 YYEKEE (reference sequence). TCRdb reprocessed the 5' RACE reads, keeping one entry per CDR3 protein, no DNA. Recorded for this sample: fewer than 550,000 distinct CDR3 sequences. As regards this clonotype: Its antigen is not identified.

Sequencing used blood T cells: a sorted CD56 or NKG2C T cell subset, CD4+ or CD8+ T cells, or bulk PBMC T cells (not recorded which). The sequence came from a woman between 45 and 60 years old in good health. The chain recombines TRBV5-5 with TRBJ2-5; TCRdb picks TRBD2, but there is no DNA to check that call. The CDR3 sequence: CASSPGPYQETQYF.